This TCR beta chain is drawn from a study of T cell repertoires in cytomegalovirus infection. Broader study findings: CMV-specific TCR beta clonotypes restricted by HLA-C were the ones dominating the ex vivo response.

Via MiXCR, TCRdb re-called the reads, giving one row per CDR3 protein. The sample has around 430,000 distinct CDR3 sequences, roughly 42% seen once. With respect to this clonotype: Its antigen remains unknown.

The source material was cultured PBMCs, sampled from culture after CMV antigen stimulation. This TCR was recovered from a human donor in good health (CMV status not recorded). Some clones in this sample may be carry-over from other donors' samples.

This CDR3 is CASSTDSGSSYNEQFF. DNA for the CDR3: TGTGCCAGCAGCACCGATAGCGGGAGCTCCTACAATGAGCAGTTCTTC. The rearrangement links TRBV7-2 to TRBJ2-1; TRBD2 agrees at 9 bases. The CDR3 is made up of 16 amino acids. Germline values: CDR1 SGHTA, CDR2 FQGNSA. The J segment lost 0 bases and the V segment lost 5 bases, leaving 5 bases of the junction unmatched.